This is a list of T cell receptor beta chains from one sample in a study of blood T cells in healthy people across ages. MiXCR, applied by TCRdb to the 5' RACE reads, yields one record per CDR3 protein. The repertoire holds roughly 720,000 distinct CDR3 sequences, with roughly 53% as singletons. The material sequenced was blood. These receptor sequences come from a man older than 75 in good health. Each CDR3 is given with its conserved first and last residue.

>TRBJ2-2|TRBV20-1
CSARGLGSITTGELFF
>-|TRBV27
CASSLSFKAYEQYF
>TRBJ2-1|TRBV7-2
CASSLAQANEQFF
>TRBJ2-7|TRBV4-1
CASSQVIRGNEQYF
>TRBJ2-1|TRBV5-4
CASSGRTSGNSNEQFF
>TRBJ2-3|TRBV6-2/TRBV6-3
CASTKASGSSDTQYF
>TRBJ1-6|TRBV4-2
CASSPTGRSYNSPLHF
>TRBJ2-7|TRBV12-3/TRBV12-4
CASSRTSGGGAYEQYF
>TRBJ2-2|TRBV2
CASSEASPNTGELFF
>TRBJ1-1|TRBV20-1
CSATGQGTAEAFF
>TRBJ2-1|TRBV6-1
CASRRGLFAKGLAGEAEQFF
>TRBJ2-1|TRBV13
CASSLGGVAALSYNEQFF
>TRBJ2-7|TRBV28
CASSVMTSGPYEQYF
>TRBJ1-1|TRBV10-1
CASSGEGSMNTEAFF
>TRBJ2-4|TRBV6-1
CASRRTGGVPKNIQYF
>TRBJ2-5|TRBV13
CASSLADYNEQYF
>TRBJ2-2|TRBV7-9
CASRAGLATTGELFF
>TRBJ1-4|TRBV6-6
CASTPTNEKLFF
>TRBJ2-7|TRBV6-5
CASSYSIIRSSYEQYF
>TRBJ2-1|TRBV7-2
CASSLKGLGQPFEQFF
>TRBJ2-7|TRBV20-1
CSAARGSDEQYF
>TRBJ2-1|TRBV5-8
CASSLDAVSYNEQFF
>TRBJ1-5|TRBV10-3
CAISDQGNIQPQHF
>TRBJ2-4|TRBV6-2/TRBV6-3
CASSYSGGYMAKNIQYF